The 28 T cell receptor beta chains below all came from one sample that was sequenced in a study of blood T cell repertoires in COVID-19. The protocol was immunoSEQ multiplex PCR, while the TCRdb copy is restricted to in-frame clones and leaves out a portion. The sample has about 100,000 clones; approximately 92% are singletons. Sequenced sample: peripheral blood. Receptors were obtained from a man between 50 and 59 years old with active COVID-19.

The chain carries TRBV5-4 and TRBJ2-1; a possible D gene is TRBD1 (5 bases). The CDR3 consists of 15 residues. Per germline, CDR1 SGHNT and CDR2 YYREEE (reference sequence). V shed 1 base and J shed 8 bases, with 16 bases lying between them. CDR3 residues: CASSLPGHPVHEQFF. The CDR3, as DNA: TGTGCCAGCAGCTTGCCAGGACACCCGGTCCATGAGCAGTTCTTC.

The V and J genes are TRBV7-6 and TRBJ2-6, with 10 nucleotides matching TRBD1. The trim removed 5 bases at V and 0 bases at J, leaving 13 bases unmatched. CDR1 is SGHVS, CDR2 FNYEAQ, per germline. The CDR3 is 20 residues long. The CDR3 sequence is CASSERQGASYTSGANVLTF. The CDR3, as DNA: TGTGCCAGCAGCGAGAGACAGGGGGCGTCCTACACCTCTGGGGCCAACGTCCTGACTTTC.

The chain has TRBV7-3 and TRBJ2-3, with TRBD2 identical over 7 bases. The germline V gene encodes CDR1 SGHTA and CDR2 FQGTGA. V gave up 1 base and J gave up 2 bases; unmatched junction bases: 3. The CDR3 runs to 15 residues. CDR3 amino acids: CASSLKSGITDTQYF. For the CDR3, the DNA is TGTGCCAGCAGCTTAAAGAGCGGGATCACAGATACGCAGTATTTT.

The rearrangement links TRBV28 to TRBJ2-7, with D perhaps matching TRBD2 (5 bases). The CDR3 totals 12 residues. Germline V lookup: CDR1 MDHEN, CDR2 SYDVKM. Trimming left V 3 bases short and J 4 bases short, with 7 bases between. Here the CDR3 reads CASSLGRYEQYF. The DNA of the CDR3 is TGTGCCAGCAGTTTGGGGAGATACGAGCAGTACTTC.

The chain combines TRBV27 with TRBJ2-1; 12 nucleotides agree with TRBD2. Germline trimming cut 6 bases from V and 10 bases from J; bases unmatched to any gene: 16. This CDR3 comprises 17 residues. The germline gives CDR1 MNHEY, CDR2 SMNVEV (reference sequence). The CDR3 DNA follows: TGTGCCAGCAGCCCCACTAGCGGGAGGATACGCGCTGGGGAGCAGTTCTTC. As protein: CASSPTSGRIRAGEQFF.

This chain uses TRBV27 with TRBJ2-7, with TRBD1 identical over 8 bases. V gave up 1 base and J gave up 9 bases; unmatched junction bases: 8. CDR1 is MNHEY, CDR2 SMNVEV, per germline (reference sequence). The CDR3 totals 14 residues. CDR3 sequence: CASSLYGQGSRQYF. The DNA for the CDR3 is TGTGCCAGCAGTTTATACGGACAGGGTAGTAGGCAGTACTTC.

V usage is TRBV10-3 and J usage is TRBJ2-1, with TRBD2 as a possible D gene (5 bases). The V and J ends lost 2 bases and 8 bases respectively, with 13 bases between them. This CDR3 has 14 residues. Germline CDR1 and CDR2: ENHRY and SYGVKD. The CDR3 nucleotides are TGTGCCATCAGTGAGGGACTCGGCCGCTATGAGCAGTTCTTC. Translated: CAISEGLGRYEQFF.

V is TRBV3-1 (or the pseudogene TRBV3-2) and J is TRBJ2-1; 10 bases match TRBD2. From germline, CDR1 is LGHDT and CDR2 YNNKEL (reference sequence). There are 15 residues in the CDR3. The J segment lost 2 bases and the V segment lost 4 bases, leaving 2 bases of the junction unmatched. CDR3 nucleotides: TGTGCCAGCAGCCCAACTAGCGGGACCTACAATGAGCAGTTCTTC. As protein: CASSPTSGTYNEQFF.

This sequence joins TRBV7-2 and TRBJ1-3; TRBD1 is a possible D gene (6 bases). In germline, CDR1 is SGHTA, CDR2 FQGNSA. The V and J ends lost 1 base and 0 bases respectively, with 10 bases between them. The CDR3 is 16 residues long. The CDR3 DNA reads as TGTGCCAGCAGCTTAGAGGGACACCTCTCTGGAAACACCATATATTTT. Translation gives CASSLEGHLSGNTIYF.

Only one count was recorded for this clone. The genes are TRBV5-6 and TRBJ1-1; TRBD1 matches 8 bases. CDR1 is SGHDT, CDR2 YYEEEE, per germline. V shed 0 bases and J 4 bases; nucleotides not matched to a gene: 5. The CDR3 extends over 15 amino acids. The CDR3 loop reads CASSLETGVTTEAFF. Here the CDR3 DNA reads TGTGCCAGCAGCTTGGAGACAGGGGTCACCACTGAAGCTTTCTTT.

The rearrangement joins TRBV28 to TRBJ2-7; perhaps TRBD2 as D (6 bases). Trimming shortened V by 10 bases and J by 0 bases, and 19 bases separated the two germline ends. Germline V lookup: CDR1 MDHEN, CDR2 SYDVKM. CDR3 length equals 15 residues. The CDR3 loop is CATKGGTSSSYEQYF. CDR3 nucleotides: TGTGCCACCAAGGGAGGTACCTCAAGCTCCTACGAGCAGTACTTC.

This rearrangement joins TRBV7-2 to TRBJ2-1; a weak D match, TRBD2 (6 bases). The V end was cut by 5 bases, the J end by 9 bases, with 17 bases between. This CDR3 comprises 14 residues. Per the germline V gene, CDR1 is SGHTA and CDR2 is FQGNSA. The CDR3 DNA follows: TGTGCCAGCAGCCCCGGGACTCCCCAGGGTGAGCAGTTCTTC. This codes for CASSPGTPQGEQFF. Complete variable domain (other parts from reference TRBV7-2 and TRBJ2-1): GAGVSQSPSNKVTEKGKDVELRCDPISGHTALYWYRQSLGQGLEFLIYFQGNSAPDKSGLPSDRFSAERTGGSVSTLTIQRTQQEDSAVYLCASSPGTPQGEQFFGPGTRLTVL.

The chain combines TRBV7-9 with TRBJ2-5, with TRBD1 matching 7 bases. V lost 5 bases, J lost 1 base, and 4 bases stayed unmatched. Germline V gives CDR1 SEHNR, CDR2 FQNEAQ (reference sequence). This CDR3 spans 14 amino acids. In DNA, the CDR3 is TGTGCCAGCAGCCATACAGGGGCCCAAGAGACCCAGTACTTC. Translating gives CASSHTGAQETQYF. Complete variable domain (other parts from reference TRBV7-9 and TRBJ2-5): DTGVSQNPRHKITKRGQNVTFRCDPISEHNRLYWYRQTLGQGPEFLTYFQNEAQLEKSRLLSDRFSAERPKGSFSTLEIQRTEQGDSAMYLCASSHTGAQETQYFGPGTRLLVL.

The rearrangement joins TRBV7-2 to TRBJ2-1, with TRBD2 matching over 7 bases. The CDR3 runs to 15 residues. The germline V gene has CDR1 SGHTA and CDR2 FQGNSA. The V gene end was trimmed by 3 bases and the J gene end by 7 bases; junction bases not matched to a gene: 9. The CDR3 here is CASSLGGGSRNEQFF. DNA of the CDR3: TGTGCCAGCAGCTTGGGGGGAGGGAGTAGGAATGAGCAGTTCTTC.

The gene calls are TRBV10-3 and TRBJ2-7; D is perhaps TRBD1 (6 bases). The CDR3 length is 11 residues. V gave up 10 bases and J gave up 1 base, with 8 bases separating them. Germline V lookup: CDR1 ENHRY, CDR2 SYGVKD. The CDR3 sequence: CATGQSYEQYF. In DNA form, the CDR3 reads TGTGCCACCGGACAGTCCTACGAGCAGTACTTC.

The chain employs TRBV7-3 and TRBJ2-1; 8 bases fit TRBD1. J was trimmed by 6 bases and V by 2 bases; bases with no gene match: 15. CDR1 is SGHTA and CDR2 is FQGTGA in the germline V gene. This CDR3 spans 18 amino acids. CDR3 nucleotides: TGTGCCAGCAGCTTAGAGGGACAGGCTACCACCAGGGGCAATGAGCAGTTCTTC. This sequence encodes CASSLEGQATTRGNEQFF.

The chain joins TRBV30 to TRBJ2-7; the match to TRBD1 covers 9 bases. V lost 0 bases, J lost 1 base, and 28 bases stayed unmatched. There are 23 residues in the CDR3. Germline-derived CDR1 and CDR2 are GTSNPN and SVGIG (reference sequence). The CDR3 region is CAWSVMRQGVLREGRTTSYEQYF. The CDR3, as DNA: TGTGCCTGGAGTGTAATGAGACAGGGGGTCCTGAGGGAGGGCCGCACTACTTCCTACGAGCAGTACTTC.

V gene TRBV29-1 combines with J gene TRBJ2-7, with 7 bases lining up with TRBD2. V lost 5 bases to trimming and J lost 5 bases; unmatched junction nucleotides: 12. The germline gives CDR1 SQVTM, CDR2 ANQGSEA. This CDR3 contains 14 residues. The CDR3 reads CSVKRDSSGDEQYF. In DNA, the CDR3 is TGCAGCGTTAAGCGGGACTCGTCCGGGGACGAGCAGTACTTC.

The V and J genes are TRBV28 and TRBJ1-3; 7 nucleotides match TRBD1. The V segment lost 6 bases and the J segment 8 bases; nucleotides outside the gene matches: 10. Germline V gene data show CDR1 as MDHEN and CDR2 as SYDVKM. The CDR3 loop spans 14 amino acids. CDR3 sequence (DNA): TGTGCCAGCAGCCAGGGGGGAACACAGTACACCATATATTTT. Protein product: CASSQGGTQYTIYF.

The V call is TRBV2, the J call TRBJ1-1; 10 nucleotides line up with TRBD1. In germline, CDR1 is SNHLY, CDR2 FYNNEI. The CDR3 contains 16 residues. Unmatched junction bases numbered 10, after V lost 6 bases and J lost 3 bases. CDR3 DNA sequence: TGTGCCAGCAGGGTTGACAGGGGGCGGGTGGACACTGAAGCTTTCTTT. The encoded protein is CASRVDRGRVDTEAFF.

J is TRBJ1-1 and V is TRBV19, with TRBD1 matching 8 bases. This CDR3 spans 21 amino acids. V gave up 6 bases and J gave up 7 bases; unmatched junction bases: 31. Germline lookup yields CDR1 LNHDA and CDR2 SQIVND (reference sequence). The DNA for the CDR3 is TGTGCCAGTAGCCAAAGATACGTCCGTCAGGGGGCCAGGGCGTACCTACGTGAAGCTTTCTTT. This gives the protein CASSQRYVRQGARAYLREAFF.

The chain combines TRBV19 with TRBJ2-3; maybe TRBD2 (6 bases). CDR1 and CDR2 (germline): LNHDA, SQIVND (reference sequence). CDR3 length: 14 amino acids. The V end was cut by 1 base, the J end by 4 bases, with 9 bases between. The CDR3, as DNA: TGTGCCAGTAGTATAGTCGGGAGTTCAGATACGCAGTATTTT. Translating gives CASSIVGSSDTQYF.

The rearrangement links TRBV28 to TRBJ1-2; 7 bases are shared with TRBD1. The germline V gene encodes CDR1 MDHEN and CDR2 SYDVKM. This CDR3 is 15 amino acids long. Trimming at V came to 1 base and at J to 4 bases, leaving 6 bases not matched to a gene. The CDR3 DNA reads as TGTGCCAGCAGTTTATCACGACAGGGAATCTATGGCTACACCTTC. Its translation: CASSLSRQGIYGYTF.

The chain is built from TRBV29-1 and TRBJ1-1, with D hard to call. Germline V CDR1 and CDR2: SQVTM, ANQGSEA. V lost 2 bases, J lost 1 base, and 14 bases lay in between. The CDR3 runs to 15 residues. CDR3 residues: CSVEPLLRRNTEAFF. DNA for the CDR3: TGCAGCGTTGAACCCCTGTTGAGGAGGAACACTGAAGCTTTCTTT.

The chain links TRBV14 to TRBJ2-1; D may be TRBD2 (6 bases). V lost 4 bases, J lost 3 bases, and 22 bases lay in between. This CDR3 contains 18 residues. CDR1 and CDR2 from the germline V gene are SGHDN and FVKESK. CDR3 sequence: CASSRERAATYYYNEQFF. CDR3 sequence (DNA): TGTGCCAGCAGCCGTGAGCGGGCCGCGACTTACTACTACAATGAGCAGTTCTTC.

V is TRBV3-1 (or the pseudogene TRBV3-2) and J is TRBJ1-5; TRBD1 matches 7 bases. This CDR3 region has 14 residues. Germline assignment: CDR1 LGHDT and CDR2 YNNKEL (reference sequence). Trimming removed 4 bases from V and 6 bases from J; junction bases left unmatched: 6. Here the CDR3 DNA reads TGTGCCAGCAGCCGCGACAGGGCTGGTCAGCCCCAGCATTTT. This sequence encodes CASSRDRAGQPQHF.

This chain uses TRBV3-1 (or the pseudogene TRBV3-2) with TRBJ2-3; D remains unclear. Germline-derived CDR1 and CDR2 are LGHDT and YNNKEL (reference sequence). V lost 4 bases to trimming and J lost 5 bases, with 10 bases between them. This CDR3 is built from 13 residues. The CDR3 is CASSLSPLDTQYF. CDR3 bases: TGTGCCAGCAGCCTGTCCCCATTAGATACGCAGTATTTT.

The chain joins TRBV6-1 to TRBJ2-1, with 8 nucleotides matching TRBD2. From germline, CDR1 is MNHNS and CDR2 SASEGT. The CDR3 is 20 amino acids. The junction had 17 bases not matched to a gene; V was cut back by 1 base and J by 3 bases. In DNA form, the CDR3 reads TGTGCCAGCAGTGAAGTGGTGGGTTTTGGTAGCGGGAAGAACTACAATGAGCAGTTCTTC. This translates into CASSEVVGFGSGKNYNEQFF.